This T cell receptor beta chain was documented in a study of cytomegalovirus exposure and HLA in healthy donors. TCRdb keeps only in-frame clones here, not all; method: immunoSEQ multiplex PCR. Of around 250,000 clones listed, around 89% are singletons. This CDR3 is built from 12 residues. The ends lost 5 bases at V and 7 bases at J; junction bases unmatched: 4. CDR1 is SGHNT, CDR2 YENEEA, per germline. The J gene is TRBJ1-1, the V gene TRBV11-3; 7 bases match TRBD1. Sequenced input: PBMCs. The receptor comes from a woman aged 18-29 years in good health and CMV-seronegative. In DNA, the CDR3 is TGTGCCAGCAGCGAAGGACAGGATGAAGCTTTCTTT. This encodes CASSEGQDEAFF.